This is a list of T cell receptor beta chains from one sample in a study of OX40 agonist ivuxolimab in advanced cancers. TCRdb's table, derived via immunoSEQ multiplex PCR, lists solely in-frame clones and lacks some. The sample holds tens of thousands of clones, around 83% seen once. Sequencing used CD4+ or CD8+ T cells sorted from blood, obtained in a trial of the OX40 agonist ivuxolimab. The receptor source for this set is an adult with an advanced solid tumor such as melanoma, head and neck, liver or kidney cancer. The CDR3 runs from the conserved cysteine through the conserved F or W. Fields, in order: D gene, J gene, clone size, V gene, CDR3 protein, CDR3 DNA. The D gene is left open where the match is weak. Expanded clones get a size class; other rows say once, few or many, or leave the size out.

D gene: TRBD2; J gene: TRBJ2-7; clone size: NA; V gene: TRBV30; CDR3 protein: CAWSSGSSYEQYF; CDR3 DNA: TGTGCCTGGAGTAGCGGGAGCTCCTACGAGCAGTACTTC
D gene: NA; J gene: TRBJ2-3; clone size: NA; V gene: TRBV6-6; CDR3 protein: CASGTGTVFTDTQYF; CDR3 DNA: TGTGCCAGCGGAACCGGGACTGTGTTCACAGATACGCAGTATTTT
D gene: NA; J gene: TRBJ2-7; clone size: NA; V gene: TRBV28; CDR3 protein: CASSSSYMPYEQYF; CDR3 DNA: TGTGCCAGCAGTTCGAGTTACATGCCCTACGAGCAGTACTTC
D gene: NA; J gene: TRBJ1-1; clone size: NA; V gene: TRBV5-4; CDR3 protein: CASSFPGSRRTEAFF; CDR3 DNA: TGTGCCAGCAGCTTCCCCGGGTCTAGAAGGACTGAAGCTTTCTTT
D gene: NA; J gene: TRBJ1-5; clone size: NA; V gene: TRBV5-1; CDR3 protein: CASSLEAGQPQHF; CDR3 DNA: TGCGCCAGCAGCTTGGAGGCGGGGCAGCCCCAGCATTTT
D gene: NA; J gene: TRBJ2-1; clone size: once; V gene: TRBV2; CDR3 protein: CASKEAQPLTYNEQFF; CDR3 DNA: TGTGCCAGCAAGGAGGCGCAACCTCTTACCTACAATGAGCAGTTCTTC
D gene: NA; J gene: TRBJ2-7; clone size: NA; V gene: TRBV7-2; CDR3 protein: CASSLRSGISYEQYF; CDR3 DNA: TGTGCCAGCAGCCTACGATCAGGAATCTCCTACGAGCAGTACTTC
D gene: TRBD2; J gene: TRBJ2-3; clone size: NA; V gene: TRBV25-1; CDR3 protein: CASSDPAGGLDTQYF; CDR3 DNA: TGTGCCAGCAGTGACCCAGCGGGGGGGCTAGATACGCAGTATTTT
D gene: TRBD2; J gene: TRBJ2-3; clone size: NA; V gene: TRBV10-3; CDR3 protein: CASWTSGTDTQYF; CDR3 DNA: TGTGCCTCCTGGACTAGCGGCACAGATACGCAGTATTTT
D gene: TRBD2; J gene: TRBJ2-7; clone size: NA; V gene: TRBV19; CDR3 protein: CASSTGGRPSEQYF; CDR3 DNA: TGTGCCAGTAGTACCGGCGGGAGACCTAGCGAGCAGTACTTC
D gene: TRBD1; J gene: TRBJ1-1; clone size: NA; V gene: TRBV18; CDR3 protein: CASSTRQGLNTEAFF; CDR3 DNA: TGTGCCAGCTCAACTCGACAGGGGTTGAACACTGAAGCTTTCTTT
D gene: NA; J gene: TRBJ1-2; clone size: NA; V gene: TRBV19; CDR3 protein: CASSIGGGANYGYTF; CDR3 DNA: TGTGCCAGTAGTATAGGAGGCGGAGCTAACTATGGCTACACCTTC
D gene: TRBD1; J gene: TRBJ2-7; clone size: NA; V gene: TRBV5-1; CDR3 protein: CASSFGTGNDEQYF; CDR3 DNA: TGCGCCAGCAGCTTTGGGACAGGGAACGACGAGCAGTACTTC
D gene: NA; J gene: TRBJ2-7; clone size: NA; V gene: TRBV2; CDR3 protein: CASSGDRRGTAAYEQYF; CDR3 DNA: TGTGCCAGCAGTGGGGACCGTCGGGGGACAGCGGCCTACGAGCAGTACTTC
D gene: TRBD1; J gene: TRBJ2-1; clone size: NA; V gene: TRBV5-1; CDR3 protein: CATREGQGLNEQFF; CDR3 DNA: TGCGCCACTCGAGAAGGACAGGGTCTCAATGAGCAGTTCTTC
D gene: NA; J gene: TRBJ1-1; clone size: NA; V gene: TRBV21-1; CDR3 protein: CASSFGQGALWTEAFF; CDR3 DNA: NA
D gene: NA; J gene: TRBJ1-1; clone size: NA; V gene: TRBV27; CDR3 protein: CASSPRRLTEAFF; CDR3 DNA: TGTGCCAGCAGTCCTCGTCGATTGACTGAAGCTTTCTTT
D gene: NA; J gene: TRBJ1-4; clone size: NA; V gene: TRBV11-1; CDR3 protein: CASSLNGAGFATNEKLFF; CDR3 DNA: TGTGCCAGCAGCTTAAACGGGGCCGGATTTGCAACTAATGAAAAACTGTTTTTT
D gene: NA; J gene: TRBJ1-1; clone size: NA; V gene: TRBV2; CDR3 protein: CASAGEAEAFF; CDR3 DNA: TGTGCCAGCGCCGGGGAGGCTGAAGCTTTCTTT
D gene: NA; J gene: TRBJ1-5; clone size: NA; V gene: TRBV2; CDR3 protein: CASSPKGNQPQHF; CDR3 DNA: TGTGCCAGCAGTCCCAAGGGGAATCAGCCCCAGCATTTT
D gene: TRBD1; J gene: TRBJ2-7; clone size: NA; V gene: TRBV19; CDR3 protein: CATQTGGAHYEQYF; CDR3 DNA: TGTGCCACCCAAACAGGGGGCGCCCATTACGAGCAGTACTTC
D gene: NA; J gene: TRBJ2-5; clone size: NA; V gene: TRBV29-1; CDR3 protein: CSVPRGSQETQYF; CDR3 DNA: TGCAGCGTCCCGAGGGGATCCCAAGAGACCCAGTACTTC
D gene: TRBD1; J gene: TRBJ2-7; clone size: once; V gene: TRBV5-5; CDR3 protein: CASSWGTGGHEQYF; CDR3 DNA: TGTGCCAGCAGCTGGGGGACAGGTGGCCACGAGCAGTACTTC
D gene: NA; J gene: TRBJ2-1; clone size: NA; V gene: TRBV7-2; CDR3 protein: CASSLQGTSYNEQFF; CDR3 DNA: TGTGCCAGCAGCTTACAGGGGACGTCCTACAATGAGCAGTTCTTC
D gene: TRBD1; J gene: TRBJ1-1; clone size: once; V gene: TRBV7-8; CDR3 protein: CASSSNRGRGSEAFF; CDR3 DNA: TGTGCCAGCAGCTCAAACAGGGGGCGCGGGTCTGAAGCTTTCTTT
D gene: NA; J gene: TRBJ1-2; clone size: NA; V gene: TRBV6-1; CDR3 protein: CASSEGGHSYGYTF; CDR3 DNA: TGTGCCAGCAGTGAAGGGGGGCACAGCTATGGCTACACCTTC
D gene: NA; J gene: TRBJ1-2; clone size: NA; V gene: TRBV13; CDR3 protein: CASSSGTKGYTF; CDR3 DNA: TGTGCCAGCAGCAGCGGAACTAAGGGCTACACCTTC
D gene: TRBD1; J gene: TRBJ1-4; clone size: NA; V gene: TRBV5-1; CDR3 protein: CASSITGGSEKLFF; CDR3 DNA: TGCGCCAGCAGCATTACAGGGGGCAGTGAAAAACTGTTTTTT
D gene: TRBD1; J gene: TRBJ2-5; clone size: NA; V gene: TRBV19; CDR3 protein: CASSIDGTGGGFETQYF; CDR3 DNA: TGTGCCAGTAGTATAGATGGGACAGGGGGTGGATTCGAGACCCAGTACTTC
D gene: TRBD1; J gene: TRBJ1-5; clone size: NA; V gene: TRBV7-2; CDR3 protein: CASSLSGQGAGQPQHF; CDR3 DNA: TGTGCCAGCAGCTTATCGGGCCAGGGGGCTGGTCAGCCCCAGCATTTT
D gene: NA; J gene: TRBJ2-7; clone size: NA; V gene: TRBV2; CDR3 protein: CASTTGLDFSYEQYF; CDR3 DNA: TGTGCCAGCACGACCGGGCTGGACTTCTCCTACGAGCAGTACTTC
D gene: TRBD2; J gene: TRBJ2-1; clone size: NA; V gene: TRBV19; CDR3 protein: CASSPLRASGRGSYNEQFF; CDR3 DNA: TGTGCCAGTAGCCCACTGCGGGCTAGCGGGAGGGGATCCTACAATGAGCAGTTCTTC
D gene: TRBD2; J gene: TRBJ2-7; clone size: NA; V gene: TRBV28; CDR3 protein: CASSLGILALSYEQYF; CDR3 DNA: TGTGCCAGCAGTTTGGGTATACTAGCGCTCTCCTACGAGCAGTACTTC
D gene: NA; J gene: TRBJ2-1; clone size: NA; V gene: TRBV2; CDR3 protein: CASSPQNEQFF; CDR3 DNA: TGTGCCAGCAGTCCCCAAAATGAGCAGTTCTTC
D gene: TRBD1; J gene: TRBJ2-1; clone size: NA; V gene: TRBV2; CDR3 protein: CASRGDRGHNEQFF; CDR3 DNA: TGTGCCAGCAGAGGGGACAGGGGGCACAATGAGCAGTTCTTC